A single sample gave rise to the 24 T cell receptor beta chains below, sequenced in a study of blood T cell repertoires in COVID-19 (dated by TCRdb to 2020 to 2022). The protocol used for the library was the immunoSEQ multiplex PCR assay. TCRdb took this table from immuneACCESS and kept in-frame rearrangements with V and J called. Such tables lack part of the clones; where checked against another copy, unresolved V genes explain under half of the gap, and the rest is unexplained. The sample includes about 220,000 clones, with 65% to 90% observed a single time. The top ten hold approximately 2.3% of the sample. Input material: peripheral blood. The receptors come from a woman in her 70s with COVID-19, enrolled during active disease.

The chain has TRBV6-2 or TRBV6-3 and TRBJ2-4, with 10 bases lining up with TRBD2. The CDR3 consists of 15 residues. With V trimmed by 5 bases and J by 6 bases, 7 bases remained unmatched. Germline lookup yields CDR1 MNHEY and CDR2 SVGEGT. Here the CDR3 DNA reads TGTGCCAGCAGTAGGCCTAGCGGGAGTTTAAACATTCAGTACTTC. Translated: CASSRPSGSLNIQYF.

The chain is built from TRBV14 and TRBJ2-2, with 9 bases identical to TRBD1. CDR3 length: 15 amino acids. Trimming cost V 5 bases and J 6 bases; bases outside gene matches: 7. Germline assignment: CDR1 SGHDN and CDR2 FVKESK. DNA for the CDR3: TGTGCCAGCAGCAAATCACAGGGGGCGGCCGGGGAGCTGTTTTTT. Protein: CASSKSQGAAGELFF.

This rearrangement joins TRBV12-3 or TRBV12-4 to TRBJ1-1; D is possibly TRBD1 (5 bases). V shed 7 bases and J shed 7 bases, with 13 bases lying between them. The CDR3 spans 12 residues. The CDR3 region is CASTFGGFEAFF. CDR3 sequence (DNA): TGTGCCAGCACCTTCGGGGGGTTTGAAGCTTTCTTT.

To note about this clone: The same CDR3 also results from other DNA sequences found in this sample. The chain uses TRBV30 and TRBJ1-1, with D uncertain. This CDR3 comprises 13 residues. Trimming left V 0 bases short and J 1 base short, with 6 bases between. The germline gives CDR1 GTSNPN, CDR2 SVGIG (reference sequence). Written as DNA, the CDR3 is TGTGCCTGGAGTGTTCAAGCGAACACTGAAGCTTTCTTT. It encodes CAWSVQANTEAFF.

The rearrangement uses TRBV2 and TRBJ2-5; D perhaps matches TRBD1 (6 bases). Germline-derived CDR1 and CDR2 are SNHLY and FYNNEI. The CDR3 is 16 residues long. The germline V and J ends were trimmed by 3 bases and 2 bases, with 16 bases remaining between them. CDR3 nucleotide sequence: TGTGCCAGCAGTGATTCAGGGGCCCCCGGACAAGAGACCCAGTACTTC. It codes for CASSDSGAPGQETQYF.

The chain carries TRBV5-1 and TRBJ2-4; 9 bases match TRBD2. V lost 0 bases to trimming and J lost 7 bases; unmatched junction nucleotides: 11. Germline CDR1 and CDR2: SGHRS and YFSETQ. CDR3 length: 17 residues. The CDR3 DNA is TGCGCCAGCAGCTTGGATGGCGGGAGGGCCGGGGGGAACATTCAGTACTTC. Translating gives CASSLDGGRAGGNIQYF.

The CDR3 loop is CASSSHGLAGNTDTQYF. DNA of the CDR3: TGTGCCAGCAGCTCCCACGGGCTAGCGGGTAACACAGATACGCAGTATTTT. This sequence joins TRBV7-3 and TRBJ2-3, with 8 bases lining up with TRBD2. CDR3 length: 17 residues. The J segment lost 2 bases and the V segment lost 4 bases, leaving 11 bases of the junction unmatched. CDR1 and CDR2 from the germline V gene are SGHTA and FQGTGA.

This clone came up a few times. The chain links TRBV6-2 or TRBV6-3 to TRBJ1-3; no firm D call. With 2 bases removed from V and 4 bases from J, the gap between germline ends came to 9 bases. In germline, CDR1 is MNHEY, CDR2 SVGEGT. The CDR3 totals 14 residues. The CDR3 here is CASSYGRTGNTIYF. The CDR3 DNA follows: TGTGCCAGCAGTTACGGCCGAACCGGAAACACCATATATTTT.

The rearrangement links TRBV10-2 to TRBJ2-1; 11 nucleotides agree with TRBD2. V gave up 11 bases and J gave up 4 bases; unmatched junction bases: 4. Looked up from germline, CDR1 is WSHSY and CDR2 is SAAADI. The CDR3 has 13 residues. CDR3 region: CASGTSGYNEQFF. The DNA of the CDR3 is TGCGCCTCCGGGACTAGCGGTTACAATGAGCAGTTCTTC.

In this sample, this clone turned up a few times. The genes are TRBV5-6 and TRBJ1-5; TRBD1 matches 7 bases. This CDR3 is built from 19 residues. Per germline, CDR1 SGHDT and CDR2 YYEEEE. The V gene end was trimmed by 4 bases and the J gene end by 5 bases; junction bases not matched to a gene: 21. CDR3 bases: TGTGCCAGCAGCATAACCGGGGACAGCGGTACCCAGGAGGATCAGCCCCAGCATTTT. Translated: CASSITGDSGTQEDQPQHF.

This clone came up a few times. The chain has TRBV6-2 or TRBV6-3 and TRBJ1-6; D is possibly TRBD1 (6 bases). In germline, CDR1 is MNHEY, CDR2 SVGEGT. V lost 3 bases and J lost 1, with 10 bases in between. CDR3 length: 16 amino acids. This CDR3 reads CASSYGQWSYNSPLHF. DNA of the CDR3: TGTGCCAGCAGTTATGGACAGTGGTCCTATAATTCACCCCTCCACTTT.

This clone showed up just once. CDR3 amino acids: CASSEGVGTGKTEAFF. DNA of the CDR3: TGTGCCAGCAGCGAGGGGGTAGGGACAGGGAAGACTGAAGCTTTCTTT. The chain recombines TRBV9 with TRBJ1-1, with 9 bases identical to TRBD1. The junction had 11 bases not matched to a gene; V was cut back by 3 bases and J by 5 bases. The CDR3 spans 16 residues. Germline V gene lookup returns CDR1 SGDLS and CDR2 YYNGEE. Combining the CDR3 with reference TRBV9 and TRBJ1-1 gives the whole variable domain DSGVTQTPKHLITATGQRVTLRCSPRSGDLSVYWYQQSLDQGLQFLIQYYNGEERAKGNILERFSAQQFPDLHSELNLSSLELGDSALYFCASSEGVGTGKTEAFFGQGTRLTVV.

This sequence joins TRBV4-1 and TRBJ1-1; the D is unclear. In germline, CDR1 is MGHRA, CDR2 YSYEKL. The length of the CDR3 is 15 residues. V lost 5 bases and J 2 bases, leaving 15 bases between the germline ends. The CDR3 DNA reads as TGCGCCAGCAGCTCCCCCAGGAGGACCAACACTGAAGCTTTCTTT. This encodes CASSSPRRTNTEAFF.

In DNA, the CDR3 is TGTGCCAGCAGTGCCCCTCGACAGGGGCTGAACACTGAAGCTTTCTTT. Translated, it gives CASSAPRQGLNTEAFF. The chain is built from TRBV6-2 or TRBV6-3 and TRBJ1-1, with TRBD1 matching 8 bases. V lost 5 bases, J lost 0 bases, and 8 bases stayed unmatched. Germline V gene lookup returns CDR1 MNHEY and CDR2 SVGEGT. CDR3 size: 16 residues.

The CDR3 spells CASSLRGGGADTQYF. CDR3 bases: TGTGCCAGCAGCCTGAGGGGGGGAGGGGCAGATACGCAGTATTTT. V gene TRBV5-8 combines with J gene TRBJ2-3; tentatively, D is TRBD2 (7 bases). V lost 4 bases and J lost 4, with 16 bases in between. CDR1 and CDR2 from the germline V gene are SGHTS and YDEGEE. The length of the CDR3 is 15 residues.

This chain uses TRBV5-1 with TRBJ1-2; the D is unclear. V was shortened by 0 bases and J by 6 bases, with 21 bases between the two germline ends. The CDR3 runs to 17 residues. Germline values: CDR1 SGHRS, CDR2 YFSETQ. The CDR3 DNA is TGCGCCAGCAGCTTGGACCCCAGGCGAATACCCAGCCATGGCTACACCTTC. Translated, it gives CASSLDPRRIPSHGYTF.

J is TRBJ2-2 and V is TRBV11-2; D gene unclear. This CDR3 region has 15 residues. Looked up from germline, CDR1 is SGHAT and CDR2 is FQNNGV. Trimming pared 2 bases from V and 1 base from J, leaving 8 bases between. Written as DNA, the CDR3 is TGTGCCAGCAGCTTAAGCCCAGGGAACACCGGGGAGCTGTTTTTT. It is translated as CASSLSPGNTGELFF.

This clone came up once. The rearrangement uses TRBV6-5 and TRBJ1-3, with D possibly matching TRBD1 (5 bases). This CDR3 contains 14 residues. V gave up 5 bases and J gave up 4 bases, with 12 bases separating them. CDR1 is MNHEY and CDR2 is SVGAGI in the germline V gene. CDR3 in amino acids: CASSPQGYGNTIYF. The CDR3 DNA reads TGTGCCAGCAGTCCCCAGGGTTACGGAAACACCATATATTTT.

J is TRBJ2-6 and V is TRBV6-2 or TRBV6-3; 13 nucleotides match TRBD2. The ends lost 5 bases at V and 0 bases at J; junction bases unmatched: 13. The CDR3 runs 21 residues. The germline CDR1 and CDR2 sequences are MNHEY and SVGEGT. CDR3 DNA sequence: TGTGCCAGCAGTCTTGGACTAGCGGGGGCCCGGGGGAGCTCTGGGGCCAACGTCCTGACTTTC. The encoded protein is CASSLGLAGARGSSGANVLTF.

The V and J genes are TRBV7-9 and TRBJ2-4, with D possibly being TRBD2 (5 bases). V dropped 5 bases and J dropped 9 bases, with 17 bases sitting between them. The length of the CDR3 is 14 residues. Germline V CDR1 and CDR2: SEHNR, FQNEAQ (reference sequence). CDR3 sequence: CASSPSGKGSIQYF. The CDR3 DNA follows: TGTGCCAGCAGCCCCTCGGGGAAAGGTAGCATTCAGTACTTC. The full variable domain, its missing parts supplied by reference TRBV7-9 and TRBJ2-4, is DTGVSQNPRHKITKRGQNVTFRCDPISEHNRLYWYRQTLGQGPEFLTYFQNEAQLEKSRLLSDRFSAERPKGSFSTLEIQRTEQGDSAMYLCASSPSGKGSIQYFGAGTRLSVL.

V gene TRBV7-8 combines with J gene TRBJ1-1; TRBD1 might be the D (5 bases). The length of the CDR3 is 12 residues. V was shortened by 5 bases and J by 4 bases, with 8 bases between the two germline ends. Germline CDR1 is SGHVS and CDR2 is FQNEAQ. Written as DNA, the CDR3 is TGTGCCAGCAGCCGGGGGGGCACTGAAGCTTTCTTT. Its translation is CASSRGGTEAFF. Drawing the rest from reference TRBV7-8 and TRBJ1-1, the complete variable domain is GAGVSQSPRYKVAKRGQDVALRCDPISGHVSLFWYQQALGQGPEFLTYFQNEAQLDKSGLPSDRFFAERPEGSVSTLKIQRTQQEDSAVYLCASSRGGTEAFFGQGTRLTVV.

The chain recombines TRBV5-1 with TRBJ1-3; 7 positions match TRBD1. V dropped 0 bases and J dropped 0; count of bases not matched to a gene: 3. Germline CDR1 and CDR2: SGHRS and YFSETQ. The CDR3 has 16 amino acids. This chain's CDR3 is CASSLVAGGSGNTIYF. As DNA, the CDR3 is TGCGCCAGCAGCTTGGTAGCAGGGGGCTCTGGAAACACCATATATTTT.

This chain joins TRBV19 and TRBJ2-6, with 10 bases aligning to TRBD1. CDR3 length: 18 residues. J gave up 0 bases and V 5 bases, and 7 bases lay outside the gene matches. CDR1 and CDR2 from the germline V gene are LNHDA and SQIVND (reference sequence). The CDR3 nucleotides are TGTGCCAGTAGTTTTCAGGGACAGGGGATCTCTGGGGCCAACGTCCTGACTTTC. Protein: CASSFQGQGISGANVLTF.

The V and J genes are TRBV11-2 and TRBJ2-7; TRBD1 is a possible D gene (6 bases). The germline V and J ends were trimmed by 0 bases and 2 bases, with 11 bases remaining between them. Germline lookup yields CDR1 SGHAT and CDR2 FQNNGV. The CDR3 extends over 15 amino acids. This CDR3 reads CASSLEPGQTYEQYF. The CDR3 nucleotides read TGTGCCAGCAGCTTAGAGCCTGGACAGACCTACGAGCAGTACTTC.